A single TCR beta chain is shown here with its context. The assay was immunoSEQ multiplex PCR, and TCRdb's table has in-frame clones only and misses some. The repertoire holds more than 20,000 clones, more than 75% seen once, with around 25% in the top ten. Time point denoted: cycle 4 day 1 (C4D1), after more than five weeks of nivolumab. Each patient experienced a relapse that followed autologous stem cell transplantation, and brentuximab vedotin exposure varied. The entry originates in a study of PD-1 blockade in classical Hodgkin lymphoma. Looked up from germline, CDR1 is SGHTA and CDR2 is FQGNSA. The V gene end was trimmed by 1 base and the J gene end by 7 bases; junction bases not matched to a gene: 2. The CDR3 is made up of 13 amino acids.

This clonotype originated in a human donor with classical Hodgkin lymphoma. The starting material was peripheral blood mononuclear cells (PBMCs), obtained before the fourth cycle of nivolumab. V gene TRBV7-2 combines with J gene TRBJ2-3; 7 bases line up with TRBD2. CDR3 region: CASSLVGGNTQYF. CDR3 bases: TGTGCCAGCAGCTTAGTGGGGGGGAATACGCAGTATTTT.